The 32 T cell receptor beta chains reported below all come from one sample, sequenced in a study of cytomegalovirus exposure and HLA in healthy donors. Generated by immunoSEQ multiplex PCR, the TCRdb table keeps only in-frame clones and is missing some. The sample consists of some 69,000 clones, 96% of them appearing once. The sequenced sample consisted of PBMCs. The source of these receptors is a woman younger than 35 in good health and CMV-seropositive.

The chain recombines TRBV4-3 with TRBJ1-6; D remains unclear. This CDR3 spans 14 amino acids. V was cut by 2 bases and J by 13 bases, with 15 bases left in between. CDR1 is LGHNA and CDR2 is YSLEER in the germline V gene. Here the CDR3 reads CASSQTQVEGPLHF. The CDR3 DNA follows: TGCGCCAGCAGCCAAACCCAGGTAGAGGGTCCCCTCCACTTT.

This chain joins TRBV7-2 and TRBJ2-2; a weak D match, TRBD1 (5 bases). Germline loops: CDR1 SGHTA, CDR2 FQGNSA. The germline V and J ends were trimmed by 1 base and 2 bases, with 8 bases remaining between them. The CDR3 covers 15 residues. The CDR3 protein is CASSLGQGNTGELFF. CDR3 bases: TGTGCCAGCAGCTTAGGGCAGGGTAACACCGGGGAGCTGTTTTTT.

The chain employs TRBV28 and TRBJ2-7, with D possibly TRBD1 on 6 matching bases. CDR1 and CDR2 (germline): MDHEN, SYDVKM. The CDR3 has 15 residues. V dropped 7 bases and J dropped 0 bases, with 16 bases sitting between them. The CDR3: CASTLRDTYSYEQYF. The CDR3 nucleotides are TGTGCCAGCACCCTCCGGGACACCTACTCCTACGAGCAGTACTTC.

This chain links TRBV7-2 with TRBJ2-6, with D tentatively TRBD1 (6 bases). V lost 4 bases, J lost 2 bases, and 9 bases lay in between. Germline V gene sequence: CDR1 SGHTA, CDR2 FQGNSA. This CDR3 comprises 15 residues. CDR3 protein: CASSSQGAGANVLTF. CDR3 coding DNA: TGTGCCAGCAGCTCACAGGGAGCTGGGGCCAACGTCCTGACTTTC.

The chain carries TRBV27 and TRBJ2-7; weak D call: TRBD1 (6 bases). CDR3 size: 17 residues. Trimming removed 4 bases at V and 0 bases at J, with 19 bases between. From germline, CDR1 is MNHEY and CDR2 SMNVEV (reference sequence). This CDR3 reads CASSSPLFTGSSYEQYF. The CDR3 bases are TGTGCCAGCAGTTCCCCCCTCTTTACAGGGAGCTCCTACGAGCAGTACTTC.

This chain uses TRBV5-5 with TRBJ1-5; D might be TRBD1 (6 bases). Trimming pared 4 bases from V and 6 bases from J, leaving 11 bases between. CDR3 length: 13 amino acids. CDR1 and CDR2 from the germline V gene are SGHKS and YYEKEE (reference sequence). CDR3 DNA sequence: TGTGCCAGCAGCCAGACAGGATCTCAGCCCCAGCATTTT. Amino acids: CASSQTGSQPQHF.

The chain recombines TRBV7-9 with TRBJ2-7, with 9 bases lining up with TRBD2. Germline V gives CDR1 SEHNR, CDR2 FQNEAQ (reference sequence). V gave up 5 bases and J gave up 2 bases; unmatched junction bases: 10. CDR3 length: 16 residues. CDR3 amino acids: CASSHHASGGTYEQYF. The CDR3 DNA follows: TGTGCCAGCAGCCACCACGCCAGCGGGGGGACCTACGAGCAGTACTTC.

The V call is TRBV14, the J call TRBJ2-4, with D perhaps TRBD2 (6 bases). Looked up from germline, CDR1 is SGHDN and CDR2 is FVKESK. CDR3 length: 14 amino acids. Deletions cut 3 bases from V and 7 bases from J, with 13 bases between. Here the CDR3 reads CASSHAGGGNIQYF. The CDR3, as DNA: TGTGCCAGCAGCCATGCCGGAGGAGGGAACATTCAGTACTTC.

The chain combines TRBV28 with TRBJ2-2; D unresolved. V lost 6 bases to trimming and J lost 4 bases, with 9 bases between them. CDR1 is MDHEN and CDR2 is SYDVKM in the germline V gene. The CDR3 is 13 amino acids. The CDR3 loop reads CASSPPGTGELFF. As DNA, the CDR3 is TGTGCCAGCAGCCCCCCCGGCACCGGGGAGCTGTTTTTT.

The chain links TRBV11-2 to TRBJ1-1; TRBD1 aligns across 7 bases. Germline lookup yields CDR1 SGHAT and CDR2 FQNNGV. This CDR3 spans 16 amino acids. V shed 4 bases, J shed 3 bases, and the junction held 11 bases outside the gene matches. CDR3 protein: CASSSARGLRYTEAFF. The CDR3 DNA reads TGTGCCAGCAGCTCAGCGAGGGGGCTGAGGTACACTGAAGCTTTCTTT.

This rearrangement joins TRBV14 to TRBJ2-1; 10 nucleotides agree with TRBD2. The CDR3 totals 15 residues. V shed 5 bases and J 8 bases; nucleotides not matched to a gene: 9. Germline CDR1 is SGHDN and CDR2 is FVKESK. The CDR3 is CASSSGTSAGDEQFF. In nucleotides, the CDR3 is TGTGCCAGCAGCTCCGGGACTAGCGCCGGGGATGAGCAGTTCTTC.

This chain links TRBV27 with TRBJ2-7; a possible D gene is TRBD1 (6 bases). The CDR3 covers 12 residues. Trimming stripped 5 bases from V and 6 bases from J, with 11 bases between. In germline, CDR1 is MNHEY, CDR2 SMNVEV (reference sequence). The CDR3 loop reads CASSLLGAEQYF. The CDR3 DNA reads as TGTGCCAGCAGTCTCTTGGGGGCCGAGCAGTACTTC.

Comments on this clone: This CDR3 is also generated by other DNA sequences in the sample. The chain recombines TRBV7-9 with TRBJ2-7; TRBD2 might be the D (5 bases). The CDR3 has 13 residues. Germline CDR1 is SEHNR and CDR2 is FQNEAQ (reference sequence). V dropped 5 bases and J dropped 1 base, with 9 bases sitting between them. The CDR3 reads CASSDRGSYEQYF. The CDR3 DNA follows: TGTGCCAGCAGCGATCGGGGTTCCTACGAGCAGTACTTC.

The chain is built from TRBV9 and TRBJ2-5; possible D gene TRBD2, 6 bases. Looked up from germline, CDR1 is SGDLS and CDR2 is YYNGEE. This CDR3 region has 15 residues. The V end was cut by 0 bases, the J end by 5 bases, with 14 bases between. CDR3: CASSVVEGARETQYF. The CDR3 DNA is TGTGCCAGCAGCGTAGTGGAGGGAGCTCGGGAGACCCAGTACTTC.

CDR3 amino acids: CASRKEGAGTEAFF. The DNA for the CDR3 is TGTGCCAGCAGGAAGGAGGGGGCGGGTACTGAAGCTTTCTTT. The genes are TRBV28 and TRBJ1-1; TRBD1 matches at 7 bases. CDR3 length: 14 amino acids. CDR1 is MDHEN, CDR2 SYDVKM, per germline. V lost 6 bases, J lost 5 bases, and 9 bases stayed unmatched.

The genes are TRBV28 and TRBJ2-1; 7 bases are shared with TRBD2. The CDR3 totals 13 residues. The ends lost 6 bases at V and 6 bases at J; junction bases unmatched: 5. Germline-derived CDR1 and CDR2 are MDHEN and SYDVKM. The CDR3 coding sequence is TGTGCCAGCAGCCTAGCGGCCGGCAATGAGCAGTTCTTC. Translation: CASSLAAGNEQFF.

V is TRBV7-8 and J is TRBJ2-7, with 7 bases aligning to TRBD1. The CDR3 contains 14 residues. The ends lost 0 bases at V and 3 bases at J; junction bases unmatched: 2. In germline, CDR1 is SGHVS, CDR2 FQNEAQ. The CDR3 sequence: CASSLADRNYEQYF. In DNA, the CDR3 is TGTGCCAGCAGCTTAGCGGACAGGAACTACGAGCAGTACTTC.

The chain couples TRBV27 to TRBJ2-5, with TRBD2 matching over 7 bases. The V gene's germline CDR1 is MNHEY and CDR2 SMNVEV (reference sequence). V dropped 1 base and J dropped 2; count of bases not matched to a gene: 4. CDR3 length: 15 residues. CDR3 bases: TGTGCCAGCAGTTTATACGGGACTAAACAAGAGACCCAGTACTTC. Residues: CASSLYGTKQETQYF.

This rearrangement joins TRBV7-3 to TRBJ2-7, with 9 bases fitting TRBD1. The CDR3 loop spans 18 amino acids. CDR1 is SGHTA and CDR2 is FQGTGA in the germline V gene. Losses at the gene ends were 1 base for V and 3 bases for J; bases not matched to a gene: 13. The CDR3 is CASSLRPNVGQGNYEQYF. CDR3 sequence (DNA): TGTGCCAGCAGCTTAAGGCCCAATGTTGGACAGGGGAACTACGAGCAGTACTTC.

This rearrangement joins TRBV11-2 to TRBJ2-1; D may be TRBD2 (6 bases). The CDR3 has 15 residues. V was trimmed by 1 base and J by 7 bases, leaving 14 bases between them. Per the germline V gene, CDR1 is SGHAT and CDR2 is FQNNGV. CDR3 loop: CASSLVFLATNEQFF. CDR3 coding DNA: TGTGCCAGCAGCTTAGTCTTCCTAGCGACAAATGAGCAGTTCTTC.

The V call is TRBV11-3, the J call TRBJ2-2; 8 positions match TRBD2. The trim removed 5 bases at V and 5 bases at J, leaving 16 bases unmatched. The CDR3 has 18 residues. Germline assignment: CDR1 SGHNT and CDR2 YENEEA. The CDR3 is CASSLGSLSGSFTGELFF. The CDR3 nucleotides read TGTGCCAGCAGCCTAGGAAGTCTAAGCGGGAGTTTTACCGGGGAGCTGTTTTTT.

The rearrangement links TRBV4-2 to TRBJ1-1; D is undetermined. Deletions cut 2 bases from V and 0 bases from J, with 19 bases between. CDR1 is LGHNA, CDR2 YNFKEQ, per germline. The CDR3 has 18 residues. This CDR3 is CASSQPLVGIGMNTEAFF. The CDR3 DNA follows: TGTGCCAGCAGCCAACCACTAGTGGGGATTGGAATGAACACTGAAGCTTTCTTT.

This clone has only a few counts. The rearrangement uses TRBV27 and TRBJ1-5; D is ambiguous. This CDR3 is 14 amino acids long. The V end lost 1 base, the J end lost 7 bases, and 11 bases lay between the germline ends. Germline V gene lookup returns CDR1 MNHEY and CDR2 SMNVEV (reference sequence). The CDR3 DNA sequence: TGTGCCAGCAGTTTATGGGGAGAAGGCCAGCCCCAGCATTTT. Encoded protein: CASSLWGEGQPQHF.

This chain links TRBV6-1 with TRBJ1-6; TRBD1 aligns across 7 bases. Germline assignment: CDR1 MNHNS and CDR2 SASEGT. V shed 2 bases, J shed 14 bases, and the junction held 12 bases outside the gene matches. The CDR3 contains 15 residues. As DNA, the CDR3 is TGTGCCAGCAGTGAATGGGGGACAGAGGTGGCGGCCCTCCACTTT. Translating it yields CASSEWGTEVAALHF.

This sequence joins TRBV6-4 and TRBJ2-1; D ambiguous. Germline assignment: CDR1 MRHNA and CDR2 SNTAGT. The CDR3 length is 13 residues. V was pared by 6 bases and J by 9 bases, with 15 bases between. CDR3 DNA: TGTGCCAGCAGCGAAGAGGCGTTTGGTGAGCAGTTCTTC. Translating it yields CASSEEAFGEQFF.

This sequence joins TRBV5-1 and TRBJ2-3; D might be TRBD2 (6 bases). Germline CDR1 is SGHRS and CDR2 is YFSETQ. Deletions cut 4 bases from V and 4 bases from J, with 22 bases between. The length of the CDR3 is 17 residues. The CDR3 DNA is TGCGCCAGCAGCAGACCCGAGCGGGCCCGCCCCCCAGATACGCAGTATTTT. This sequence encodes CASSRPERARPPDTQYF.

The chain recombines TRBV4-3 with TRBJ2-7; 7 nucleotides line up with TRBD1. The CDR3 is 15 amino acids. V gave up 1 base and J gave up 3 bases; unmatched junction bases: 6. In germline, CDR1 is LGHNA, CDR2 YSLEER. The CDR3 here is CASSQATGQNYEQYF. The CDR3 DNA reads TGCGCCAGCAGCCAAGCGACGGGACAGAACTACGAGCAGTACTTC.

V is TRBV7-3 and J is TRBJ2-3; TRBD2 might be the D (6 bases). Germline V gene data show CDR1 as SGHTA and CDR2 as FQGTGA. The CDR3 is 17 amino acids. Trimming cost V 1 base and J 1 base, with 15 bases left between them. In DNA, the CDR3 is TGTGCCAGCAGCTTAAAAGCGGGCGGGGTAGGCACAGATACGCAGTATTTT. It specifies CASSLKAGGVGTDTQYF.

V gene TRBV9 combines with J gene TRBJ1-1; weak D call: TRBD1 (5 bases). This CDR3 has 14 residues. Between the trimmed V and J ends, which lost 0 bases and 8 bases, there was a span of 14 bases. Germline CDR1 and CDR2: SGDLS and YYNGEE. The CDR3, as DNA: TGTGCCAGCAGCGTAGATCTCAGGGAAAAGGAAGCTTTCTTT. This translates into CASSVDLREKEAFF.

The CDR3 bases are TGTGCCAGCTCACCAATAGCGGGAGCGGCCTACAATGAGCAGTTCTTC. This encodes CASSPIAGAAYNEQFF. The J gene is TRBJ2-1, the V gene TRBV18; 9 nucleotides agree with TRBD2. CDR1 is KGHSH and CDR2 is LQKENI in the germline V gene. V dropped 2 bases and J dropped 2; count of bases not matched to a gene: 4. The CDR3 has 16 amino acids.

The rearrangement joins TRBV29-1 to TRBJ2-5, with D possibly TRBD2 on 6 matching bases. There are 16 residues in the CDR3. The germline V gene has CDR1 SQVTM and CDR2 ANQGSEA. V lost 6 bases to trimming and J lost 1 base, with 21 bases between them. CDR3 sequence: CSVCMWRAGSQETQYF. DNA for the CDR3: TGCAGCGTGTGCATGTGGAGGGCCGGGTCCCAAGAGACCCAGTACTTC.

The chain links TRBV4-3 to TRBJ2-4; no definite D call. Trimming cost V 1 base and J 1 base, with 17 bases left between them. The V gene's germline CDR1 is LGHNA and CDR2 YSLEER. This CDR3 spans 18 amino acids. The CDR3 loop reads CASSQGWATFGAKNIQYF. CDR3 DNA: TGCGCCAGCAGCCAAGGTTGGGCCACCTTTGGGGCCAAAAACATTCAGTACTTC.